The 24 T cell receptor beta chains in this list originate from one sample, sequenced in a study of T cells after posttransplantation cyclophosphamide. A marrow graft followed busulfan-fludarabine conditioning, with cyclophosphamide on days +3 and +4. Sequencing was performed with immunoSEQ multiplex PCR; in TCRdb, only in-frame clones are kept and a portion is missing. This sample has more than 9,000 clones, with around nine tenths found just once. The sequencing used CD4+ T cells sorted from PBMCs, collected after allogeneic stem cell transplant with posttransplant cyclophosphamide. These receptors all stem from a male patient in his thirties who received an allogeneic stem cell transplant from a related donor, was CMV-positive, and had acute GVHD only. Some of these T cells may belong to the graft donor.

This CDR3 is CASTGGSGGFYNEQFF. CDR3 nucleotides: TGTGCCAGCACCGGGGGAAGCGGGGGGTTCTACAATGAGCAGTTCTTC. The chain couples TRBV9 to TRBJ2-1; 9 bases are shared with TRBD2. The germline V gene has CDR1 SGDLS and CDR2 YYNGEE. The CDR3 runs to 16 residues. The V segment lost 6 bases and the J segment 3 bases; nucleotides outside the gene matches: 10. Combining the CDR3 with reference TRBV9 and TRBJ2-1 gives the whole variable domain DSGVTQTPKHLITATGQRVTLRCSPRSGDLSVYWYQQSLDQGLQFLIQYYNGEERAKGNILERFSAQQFPDLHSELNLSSLELGDSALYFCASTGGSGGFYNEQFFGPGTRLTVL.

The rearrangement uses TRBV2 and TRBJ1-1; no definite D call. Germline-derived CDR1 and CDR2 are SNHLY and FYNNEI. The CDR3 length is 13 residues. The V and J ends lost 6 bases and 2 bases respectively, with 10 bases between them. The CDR3 DNA is TGTGCCAGCAGACTATCACCAAACACTGAAGCTTTCTTT. Its protein product is CASRLSPNTEAFF.

The chain carries TRBV7-2 and TRBJ1-2; tentatively, D is TRBD1 (6 bases). The CDR3 is made up of 13 amino acids. V lost 1 base to trimming and J lost 6 bases, with 9 bases between them. Germline-derived CDR1 and CDR2 are SGHTA and FQGNSA. CDR3 nucleotide sequence: TGTGCCAGCAGCTTAGTCAGGGGTCATGGCTACACCTTC. This encodes CASSLVRGHGYTF.

The chain has TRBV7-3 and TRBJ1-2; 8 bases are shared with TRBD1. V shed 5 bases and J 7 bases; nucleotides not matched to a gene: 6. The CDR3 loop spans 13 amino acids. Germline V CDR1 and CDR2: SGHTA, FQGTGA. The CDR3 is CASSVGQGRGYTF. CDR3 in DNA: TGTGCCAGCAGCGTCGGACAGGGTCGTGGCTACACCTTC.

The chain joins TRBV7-2 to TRBJ1-1; D may be TRBD1 (6 bases). In germline, CDR1 is SGHTA, CDR2 FQGNSA. The CDR3 has 14 residues. V dropped 6 bases and J dropped 0 bases, with 11 bases sitting between them. The CDR3 loop reads CASRKTGMNTEAFF. DNA of the CDR3: TGTGCCAGCAGAAAGACAGGAATGAACACTGAAGCTTTCTTT.

This chain connects TRBV5-4 to TRBJ2-7, with 9 positions matching TRBD2. Germline V gives CDR1 SGHNT, CDR2 YYREEE (reference sequence). The ends lost 4 bases at V and 7 bases at J; junction bases unmatched: 15. This CDR3 region has 16 residues. The CDR3 spells CASSRWGLARGEEQYF. CDR3 DNA: TGTGCCAGCAGCCGTTGGGGACTAGCCCGGGGGGAAGAGCAGTACTTC.

The chain uses TRBV5-1 and TRBJ2-5, with 9 bases fitting TRBD2. The V segment lost 0 bases and the J segment 1 base; nucleotides outside the gene matches: 4. The germline V gene has CDR1 SGHRS and CDR2 YFSETQ. CDR3 size: 16 residues. The CDR3 spells CASSLGLAGPQETQYF. The CDR3, as DNA: TGCGCCAGCAGCTTGGGGCTAGCGGGGCCCCAAGAGACCCAGTACTTC.

This clone turned up a few times. This sequence joins TRBV19 and TRBJ1-2; tentatively, D is TRBD1 (5 bases). The length of the CDR3 is 15 residues. Germline loops: CDR1 LNHDA, CDR2 SQIVND (reference sequence). V shed 4 bases and J shed 1 base, with 13 bases lying between them. The DNA of the CDR3 is TGTGCCAGTAGTACCCGCCTAGGGGTTAACTATGGCTACACCTTC. Translated: CASSTRLGVNYGYTF.

V and J are TRBV11-3 and TRBJ2-3; weak D call: TRBD1 (5 bases). V was clipped by 1 base and J by 0 bases, with 11 bases between them. Germline CDR1 reads SGHNT; CDR2 reads YENEEA. CDR3 length equals 16 residues. The CDR3 loop reads CASSLGLQASTDTQYF. The CDR3, as DNA: TGTGCCAGCAGCTTAGGGTTACAGGCTAGCACAGATACGCAGTATTTT. Based on the CDR3 plus reference TRBV11-3 and TRBJ2-3, the full variable domain is EAGVVQSPRYKIIEKKQPVAFWCNPISGHNTLYWYLQNLGQGPELLIRYENEEAVDDSQLPKDRFSAERLKGVDSTLKIQPAELGDSAVYLCASSLGLQASTDTQYFGPGTRLTVL.

The chain couples TRBV4-2 to TRBJ2-3; 7 nucleotides align to TRBD1. Germline V lookup: CDR1 LGHNA, CDR2 YNFKEQ. The CDR3 is 17 amino acids. Trimming removed 1 base from V and 2 bases from J; junction bases left unmatched: 9. CDR3 bases: TGTGCCAGCAGCCAAGTATCACAGGGGCCCTCCACAGATACGCAGTATTTT. This encodes CASSQVSQGPSTDTQYF.

The V gene is TRBV27, the J gene TRBJ2-5, with 7 bases fitting TRBD1. CDR3 length: 15 amino acids. The V and J ends lost 5 bases and 1 base, in that order; junction bases with no gene match: 7. Germline V gene sequence: CDR1 MNHEY, CDR2 SMNVEV (reference sequence). CDR3 sequence: CASSSRWDSQETQYF. The CDR3 DNA is TGTGCCAGCAGTAGTCGTTGGGACAGCCAAGAGACCCAGTACTTC.

The V gene is TRBV6-5, the J gene TRBJ1-5; D is unclear. Germline V gene sequence: CDR1 MNHEY, CDR2 SVGAGI. CDR3 length: 13 amino acids. V was shortened by 4 bases and J by 4 bases, with 8 bases between the two germline ends. The CDR3 loop reads CASSLQQNQPQHF. The CDR3 DNA follows: TGTGCCAGCAGTTTACAGCAGAATCAGCCCCAGCATTTT.

The chain recombines TRBV6-5 with TRBJ1-1; D is unresolved. CDR1 is MNHEY, CDR2 SVGAGI, per germline. Trimming shortened V by 2 bases and J by 4 bases, and 14 bases separated the two germline ends. The CDR3 extends over 15 amino acids. The CDR3 coding sequence is TGTGCCAGCAGTTACCTCAGCAGGAGGGCCACTGAAGCTTTCTTT. Protein sequence: CASSYLSRRATEAFF.

This chain uses TRBV18 with TRBJ2-7, with 8 nucleotides matching TRBD2. The CDR3 has 13 amino acids. The germline CDR1 and CDR2 sequences are KGHSH and LQKENI. J lost 9 bases, V lost 2 bases, and 6 bases had no gene match. DNA of the CDR3: TGTGCCAGCTCACCAACCCCGCGGGGGGCGCAGTACTTC. As protein: CASSPTPRGAQYF.

The V gene is TRBV7-3, the J gene TRBJ2-5; tentatively, D is TRBD2 (7 bases). The germline V gene encodes CDR1 SGHTA and CDR2 FQGTGA. The ends were cut back, 2 bases at V and 4 bases at J, with 11 bases in the middle. CDR3 length: 14 amino acids. CDR3 sequence reads: CASSLGGGPETQYF. The CDR3 DNA reads as TGTGCCAGCAGCTTAGGGGGGGGGCCAGAGACCCAGTACTTC.

This chain uses TRBV4-2 with TRBJ2-3; TRBD1 matches 9 bases. CDR1 and CDR2 from the germline V gene are LGHNA and YNFKEQ. This CDR3 comprises 14 residues. V was clipped by 1 base and J by 4 bases; unmatched bases: 0. This chain's CDR3 is CASSQGTGADTQYF. The CDR3 bases are TGTGCCAGCAGCCAAGGGACAGGGGCAGATACGCAGTATTTT.

The V and J genes are TRBV15 and TRBJ1-2; D call uncertain. The CDR3 sequence is 15 residues long. V lost 0 bases and J 2 bases, leaving 10 bases between the germline ends. CDR1 and CDR2 (germline): LNHNV, YYDKDF (reference sequence). DNA for the CDR3: TGTGCCACCAGCAGAGAGCGTTACGGGAACTATGGCTACACCTTC. Its translation is CATSRERYGNYGYTF.

The V and J genes are TRBV7-3 and TRBJ1-1; possible D gene TRBD1, 5 bases. Germline V gives CDR1 SGHTA, CDR2 FQGTGA. The germline V and J ends were trimmed by 3 bases and 7 bases, with 15 bases remaining between them. This CDR3 is 14 amino acids long. CDR3 DNA sequence: TGTGCCAGCAGCTTTGACGTTGGGGCCGGTGAAGCTTTCTTT. This encodes CASSFDVGAGEAFF.

The table lists this clone with a count of one. This rearrangement joins TRBV19 to TRBJ1-4; a weak D match, TRBD1 (5 bases). The CDR3 runs to 17 residues. Germline CDR1 and CDR2: LNHDA and SQIVND (reference sequence). V lost 3 bases and J 3 bases, leaving 17 bases between the germline ends. CDR3 residues: CASSIRLSLRANEKLFF. CDR3 nucleotide sequence: TGTGCCAGTAGTATTCGGCTTTCTCTCAGGGCTAATGAAAAACTGTTTTTT.

The V gene is TRBV19, the J gene TRBJ1-6, with a weak D call TRBD1 (6 bases). The CDR3 has 13 amino acids. The germline V gene encodes CDR1 LNHDA and CDR2 SQIVND (reference sequence). V lost 6 bases, J lost 8 bases, and 11 bases lay in between. The CDR3 here is CASSGGPHSPLHF. CDR3 nucleotides: TGTGCCAGTAGCGGGGGGCCCCATTCACCCCTCCACTTT. Variable domain in full (rest from reference TRBV19 and TRBJ1-6): DGGITQSPKYLFRKEGQNVTLSCEQNLNHDAMYWYRQDPGQGLRLIYYSQIVNDFQKGDIAEGYSVSREKKESFPLTVTSAQKNPTAFYLCASSGGPHSPLHFGNGTRLTVT.

The rearrangement joins TRBV27 to TRBJ1-6, with 11 bases matching TRBD1. V lost 4 bases, J lost 7 bases, and 6 bases stayed unmatched. The CDR3 sequence is 16 residues long. From germline, CDR1 is MNHEY and CDR2 SMNVEV (reference sequence). The CDR3 DNA sequence: TGTGCCAGCAGTTATGGACAGGGGGCGCAGAATTCACCCCTCCACTTT. It translates to CASSYGQGAQNSPLHF.

This clone has just a few counts. The chain links TRBV7-2 to TRBJ2-7, with TRBD1 matching over 9 bases. The germline V gene has CDR1 SGHTA and CDR2 FQGNSA. The CDR3 contains 14 residues. J was trimmed by 5 bases and V by 1 base; bases with no gene match: 3. For the CDR3, the DNA is TGTGCCAGCAGCTTAGACAGGGGGCGGAACGAGCAGTACTTC. Translating gives CASSLDRGRNEQYF.

This clone was observed once. The chain links TRBV2 to TRBJ2-3; 7 bases line up with TRBD1. The CDR3 has 14 residues. CDR1 is SNHLY, CDR2 FYNNEI, per germline. The ends lost 5 bases at V and 3 bases at J; junction bases unmatched: 5. The CDR3 DNA reads as TGTGCCAGCAGTAAAGACAGGGCAACAGATACGCAGTATTTT. Translation gives CASSKDRATDTQYF.

This sequence joins TRBV2 and TRBJ2-3; the match to TRBD1 covers 7 bases. V was clipped by 2 bases and J by 0 bases; unmatched bases: 8. Per germline, CDR1 SNHLY and CDR2 FYNNEI. This CDR3 comprises 17 residues. This chain's CDR3 is CASSERGRQTSTDTQYF. CDR3 in DNA: TGTGCCAGCAGTGAAAGGGGGCGGCAGACTAGCACAGATACGCAGTATTTT.